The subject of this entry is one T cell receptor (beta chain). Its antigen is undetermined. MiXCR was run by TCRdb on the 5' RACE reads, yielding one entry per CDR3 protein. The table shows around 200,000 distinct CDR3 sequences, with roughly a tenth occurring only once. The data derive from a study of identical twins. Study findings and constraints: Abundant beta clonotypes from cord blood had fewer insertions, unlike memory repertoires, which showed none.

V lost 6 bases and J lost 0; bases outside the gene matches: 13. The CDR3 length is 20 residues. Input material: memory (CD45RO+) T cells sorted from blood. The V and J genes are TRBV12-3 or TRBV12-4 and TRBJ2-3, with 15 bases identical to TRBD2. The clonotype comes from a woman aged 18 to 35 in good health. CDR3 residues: CASSTGTSGGPFTSTDTQYF. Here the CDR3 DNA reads TGTGCCAGCAGCACAGGGACTAGCGGGGGGCCCTTTACTAGCACAGATACGCAGTATTTT.